This T cell receptor beta chain was profiled in a study of shared clonotypes between healthy human individuals. This CDR3 region has 17 residues. Looked up from germline, CDR1 is KGHSH and CDR2 is LQKENI. Trimming shortened V by 1 base and J by 0 bases, and 15 bases separated the two germline ends. Study-level findings and limits: Sharing across several donors was seen in 4.5% to 6.5% of naive CD4 clonotypes.

About this clone: The antigen is unknown.

Assay: immunoSEQ multiplex PCR; the TCRdb copy retains only in-frame clones and omits some. The table lists 1.4 million or so clones, less than 99% of them singletons. This rearrangement joins TRBV18 to TRBJ1-1; TRBD1 is a possible D gene (6 bases). This TCR was recovered from a man in his thirties or forties in good health. The sample taken for sequencing was naive CD4+ T cells sorted from blood. The subset: CD45RA+ positively selected. Here the CDR3 reads CASSPRPRGTMNTEAFF. For the CDR3, the DNA is TGTGCCAGCTCACCACGACCCAGGGGAACTATGAACACTGAAGCTTTCTTT.